Listed below are T cell receptor beta chains from one sample, sequenced in a study of blood T cells in healthy people across ages. TCRdb reprocessed the 5' RACE reads via MiXCR and lists one record per CDR3 protein. The sample has 700,000 to 950,000 distinct CDR3 sequences, roughly 47% seen once. Material: blood. The receptors were gathered from a woman aged 55 to 70 in good health. CDR3s include the opening cysteine and the closing phenylalanine or tryptophan.

v_gene: TRBV5-1
j_gene: TRBJ2-1
CDR3aa: CASSEDRSSYNEQFF

v_gene: TRBV20-1
j_gene: TRBJ2-7
CDR3aa: CSAREQRGAYEQYF

v_gene: TRBV7-8
j_gene: TRBJ2-3
CDR3aa: CASRVGLAGGDTQYF

v_gene: TRBV11-2
j_gene: TRBJ2-5
CDR3aa: CASSLTASQYF

v_gene: TRBV7-3
j_gene: TRBJ2-7
CDR3aa: CASSIQGTVFRDEQYF

v_gene: TRBV10-1
j_gene: TRBJ2-1
CDR3aa: CASSESRSQGLGQFF

v_gene: TRBV12-3/TRBV12-4
j_gene: TRBJ1-6
CDR3aa: CASRTYRGNSPLHF

v_gene: TRBV6-5
j_gene: TRBJ2-6
CDR3aa: CASSYFQPGANVLTF

v_gene: TRBV12-3/TRBV12-4
j_gene: TRBJ2-1
CDR3aa: CASSTNESNEQFF

v_gene: TRBV12-3/TRBV12-4
j_gene: TRBJ1-1
CDR3aa: CASSSDSLNTEAFF

v_gene: TRBV20-1
j_gene: TRBJ2-1
CDR3aa: CSATPTHVAGGPINEQFF

v_gene: TRBV12-3/TRBV12-4
j_gene: TRBJ2-7
CDR3aa: CDSSLDVGQSYEQYF

v_gene: TRBV25-1
j_gene: TRBJ2-3
CDR3aa: CASSEYMEGGLTDTQYF

v_gene: TRBV5-1
j_gene: TRBJ1-5
CDR3aa: CASSFNGAQLQHF

v_gene: TRBV12-3/TRBV12-4
j_gene: TRBJ2-7
CDR3aa: CASPFYGGVYEQYF

v_gene: TRBV11-1
j_gene: TRBJ2-1
CDR3aa: CASSLYWGTTGGPSLLYNEQFF

v_gene: TRBV7-2
j_gene: TRBJ2-5
CDR3aa: CASSPKAAGTGVETQYF

v_gene: TRBV29-1
j_gene: TRBJ1-2
CDR3aa: CSVYGQETNYGYTF

v_gene: TRBV29-1
j_gene: TRBJ2-5
CDR3aa: CSAGRLQETQYF

v_gene: TRBV7-2
j_gene: TRBJ2-5
CDR3aa: CASSLTVRGIYKQYF

v_gene: TRBV7-9
j_gene: TRBJ2-1
CDR3aa: CASSAAGLADPKGYNEQFF

v_gene: TRBV4-2
j_gene: TRBJ1-5
CDR3aa: CASSQAGRGPNQPQHF

v_gene: TRBV20-1
j_gene: TRBJ2-3
CDR3aa: CSAPGTSPFGDTQYF

v_gene: TRBV28
j_gene: TRBJ2-1
CDR3aa: CASSLSPGQGGNEQFF

v_gene: TRBV7-3
j_gene: TRBJ2-3
CDR3aa: CASSPMGNAGSDTQYF

v_gene: TRBV7-9
j_gene: TRBJ1-2
CDR3aa: CASSPEGGNYGYTF

v_gene: TRBV18
j_gene: TRBJ2-5
CDR3aa: CASSPPSGAIEAQYF

v_gene: TRBV12-3/TRBV12-4
j_gene: TRBJ1-2
CDR3aa: CASSLGVNGYTF

v_gene: TRBV4-3
j_gene: NA
CDR3aa: CASSQRPDSYNEQYF

v_gene: TRBV7-2
j_gene: TRBJ2-1
CDR3aa: CASTSSPSYNEQFF

v_gene: TRBV9
j_gene: TRBJ1-5
CDR3aa: CASSPRCLSNQPQHF

v_gene: TRBV24-1
j_gene: TRBJ2-3
CDR3aa: CATSAGSGGLNTQYF

v_gene: TRBV6-1
j_gene: TRBJ1-1
CDR3aa: CASSEALGGTEAFF

v_gene: TRBV6-5
j_gene: TRBJ2-7
CDR3aa: CASRTQYEQYF

v_gene: TRBV3-1
j_gene: TRBJ1-2
CDR3aa: CASSPGWGADYGYTF

v_gene: TRBV5-1
j_gene: TRBJ2-7
CDR3aa: CASSLASGSSYEQYF

v_gene: TRBV6-2/TRBV6-3
j_gene: TRBJ1-4
CDR3aa: CASRTGQGGKLFF

v_gene: TRBV5-5
j_gene: TRBJ1-1
CDR3aa: CASSKTEKAFF

v_gene: TRBV7-3
j_gene: TRBJ2-2
CDR3aa: CASSLLGDTGELFF

v_gene: TRBV7-3
j_gene: TRBJ2-5
CDR3aa: CASRRSGGQETQYF

v_gene: TRBV21-1
j_gene: TRBJ1-2
CDR3aa: CASSEKFPEGARENYGYTF

v_gene: TRBV12-3/TRBV12-4
j_gene: TRBJ1-6
CDR3aa: CASSLGSPGGSPLHF

v_gene: TRBV29-1
j_gene: TRBJ1-2
CDR3aa: CSVPPGLLGYGYTF

v_gene: TRBV7-9
j_gene: TRBJ2-6
CDR3aa: CAGTRTLISGANVLTF

v_gene: TRBV29-1
j_gene: TRBJ1-5
CDR3aa: CSVAEGGEDQPQHF

v_gene: TRBV9
j_gene: TRBJ2-1
CDR3aa: CASSVQVGGLYNEQFF

v_gene: TRBV12-3/TRBV12-4
j_gene: TRBJ2-7
CDR3aa: CASSLGTSGTYEQYF

v_gene: TRBV6-2/TRBV6-3
j_gene: TRBJ1-2
CDR3aa: CASRATGGRDGYTF

v_gene: TRBV7-9
j_gene: TRBJ2-1
CDR3aa: CASSSDKKETQFF

v_gene: TRBV10-3
j_gene: TRBJ2-4
CDR3aa: CAISDWDLAKNIQYF

v_gene: TRBV25-1
j_gene: TRBJ1-6
CDR3aa: CASSGGGTGYSPLHF